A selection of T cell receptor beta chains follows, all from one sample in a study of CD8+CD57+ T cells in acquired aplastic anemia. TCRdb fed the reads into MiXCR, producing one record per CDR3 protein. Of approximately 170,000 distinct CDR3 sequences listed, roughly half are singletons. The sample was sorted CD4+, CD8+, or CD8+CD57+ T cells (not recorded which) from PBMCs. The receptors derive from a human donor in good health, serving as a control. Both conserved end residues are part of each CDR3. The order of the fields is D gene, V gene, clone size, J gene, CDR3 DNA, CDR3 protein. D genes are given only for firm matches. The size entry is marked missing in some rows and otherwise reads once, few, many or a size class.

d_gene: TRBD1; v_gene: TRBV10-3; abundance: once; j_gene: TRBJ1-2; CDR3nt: TGTGCCATCAGTGAGTTAGGGGGCACTGATAGCTACACCTTC; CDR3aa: CAISELGGTDSYTF
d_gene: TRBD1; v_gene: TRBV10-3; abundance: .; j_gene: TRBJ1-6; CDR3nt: TGTGCCATCAGCGAAACCGGGACAGGGTATCCACCCCTCCACTTT; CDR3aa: CAISETGTGYPPLHF
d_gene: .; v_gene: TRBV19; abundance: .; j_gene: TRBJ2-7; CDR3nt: TGTGCCAGTAGTATAGAGGGGGACAACCGGCACGCCTACGAGCAGTACTTC; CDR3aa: CASSIEGDNRHAYEQYF
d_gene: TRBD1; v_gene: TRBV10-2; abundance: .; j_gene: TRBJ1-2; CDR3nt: TGCGCCAGCAACGCCTGGGACAGGGGCTCTGTGGATGGCTACACCTTC; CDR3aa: CASNAWDRGSVDGYTF
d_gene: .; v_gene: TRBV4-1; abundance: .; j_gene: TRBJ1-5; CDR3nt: TGCGCCAGCAGCCCGGGTCCGGGGCAGGCGCCGGGTATCAATCAGCCCCAGCATTTT; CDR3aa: CASSPGPGQAPGINQPQHF
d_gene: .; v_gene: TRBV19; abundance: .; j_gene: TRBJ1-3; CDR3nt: TGTGCCAGTAGTATTGGCGGCAGTTCCTCTGGAAACACCATATATTTT; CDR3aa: CASSIGGSSSGNTIYF
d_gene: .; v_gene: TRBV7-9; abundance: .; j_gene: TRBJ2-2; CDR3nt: TGTGCCAGCGGGGGGACTGGGGTCACCGGGGAGCTGTTTTTT; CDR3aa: CASGGTGVTGELFF
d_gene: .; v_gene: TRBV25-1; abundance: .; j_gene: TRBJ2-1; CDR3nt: TGTGCCAGCAGTCCCGGCGACGGCCCCTACAATGAGCAGTTCTTC; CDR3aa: CASSPGDGPYNEQFF
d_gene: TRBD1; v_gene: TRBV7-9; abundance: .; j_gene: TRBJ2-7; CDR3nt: TGCGCCAGCAGCACCCGGACAGGGGTCTCCTACGAGCAGTACTTC; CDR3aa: CASSTRTGVSYEQYF
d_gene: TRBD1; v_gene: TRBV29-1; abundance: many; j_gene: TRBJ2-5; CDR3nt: TGCAGCGTTCGACAGGGGGCGCGAGAGACCCAGTACTTC; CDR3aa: CSVRQGARETQYF
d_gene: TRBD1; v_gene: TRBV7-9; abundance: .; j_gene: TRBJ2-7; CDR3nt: TGTGCCAGCAGCTTAGGGACAGGGGTAGGGTCCTACGAGCAGTACTTC; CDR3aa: CASSLGTGVGSYEQYF
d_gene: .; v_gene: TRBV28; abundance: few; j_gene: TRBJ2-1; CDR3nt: TGTGCCAGCAGTATACTCCGGGCAGGGAGGATCTACAATGAGCAGTTCTTC; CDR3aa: CASSILRAGRIYNEQFF
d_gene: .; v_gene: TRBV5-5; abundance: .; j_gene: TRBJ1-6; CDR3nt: TGTGCCGGCAGCCCAGTTTCCGGGCAGGGTAATTCACCCCTCCACTTT; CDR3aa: CAGSPVSGQGNSPLHF
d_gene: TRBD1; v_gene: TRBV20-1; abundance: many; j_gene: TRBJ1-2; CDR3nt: TGCAGTGCTAGCGGACAGGGGGCTAAGTATGGCTACACCTTC; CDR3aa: CSASGQGAKYGYTF
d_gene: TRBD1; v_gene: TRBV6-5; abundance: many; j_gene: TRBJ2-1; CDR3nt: TGTGCCAGCAGACCACAGGGGTTGCGCAATGAGCAGTTCTTC; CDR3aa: CASRPQGLRNEQFF
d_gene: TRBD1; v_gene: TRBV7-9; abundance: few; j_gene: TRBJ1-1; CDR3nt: TGTGCCAGCAGCCAAGCGGCCGGAGACAGGGACACTGAAGCTTTCTTT; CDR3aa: CASSQAAGDRDTEAFF
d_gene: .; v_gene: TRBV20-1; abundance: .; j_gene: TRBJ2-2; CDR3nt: TGCAGTGCGCCAAGGGCGAACACCGGGGAGCTGTTTTTT; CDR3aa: CSAPRANTGELFF
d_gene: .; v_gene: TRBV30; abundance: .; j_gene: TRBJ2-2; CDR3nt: TGTGCCTGGAGTGCCAGAGGGGAGCTGTTTTTT; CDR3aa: CAWSARGELFF
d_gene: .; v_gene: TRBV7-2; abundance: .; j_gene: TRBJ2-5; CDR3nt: TGTGCCAGCAGCCCCTCAGTTAATCAGCCCCAGTACTTC; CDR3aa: CASSPSVNQPQYF
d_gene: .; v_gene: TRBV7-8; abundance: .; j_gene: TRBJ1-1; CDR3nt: TGTGCCAGCAGCTTAGCGCTAAAAGTGGGAGTGGGTGAAGCTTTCTTT; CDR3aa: CASSLALKVGVGEAFF
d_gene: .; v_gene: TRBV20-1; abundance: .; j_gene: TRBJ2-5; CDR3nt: TGCAGTGCTAGAGATCAGGGCACACAAGAGACCCAGTACTTC; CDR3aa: CSARDQGTQETQYF
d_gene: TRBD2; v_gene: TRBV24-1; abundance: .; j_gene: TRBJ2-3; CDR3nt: TGTGCCACCAGTGCGGGGGGTGCAGATACGCAGTATTTT; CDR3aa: CATSAGGADTQYF
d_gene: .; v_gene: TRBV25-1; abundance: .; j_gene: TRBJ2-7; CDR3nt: TGTGCCAGCAGGGGGGACGGCCCCTACGAGCAGTACTTC; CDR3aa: CASRGDGPYEQYF
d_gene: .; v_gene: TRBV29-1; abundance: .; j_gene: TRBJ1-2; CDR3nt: TGCAGCATAGAAGCTAACTATGGCTACACCTTC; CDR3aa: CSIEANYGYTF
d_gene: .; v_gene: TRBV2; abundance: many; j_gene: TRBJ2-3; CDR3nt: TGTGCCAGCAGTATAGTGAATACGCAGTATTTT; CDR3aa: CASSIVNTQYF
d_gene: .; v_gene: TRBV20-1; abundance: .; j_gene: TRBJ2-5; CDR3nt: TGCAGTGCTAGGGGCGACACAGAGACCCAGTACTTC; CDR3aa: CSARGDTETQYF
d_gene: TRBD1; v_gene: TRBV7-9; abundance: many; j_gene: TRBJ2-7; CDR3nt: TGTGCCAGCAGCTTAGGAGGGACAGGGGTTTCCGAGCAGTACTTC; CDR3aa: CASSLGGTGVSEQYF
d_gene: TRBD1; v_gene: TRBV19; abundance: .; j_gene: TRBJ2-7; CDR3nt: TGTGCCAGTAGTATTGACGGAACAGGGGCTTACGAGCAGTACTTT; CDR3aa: CASSIDGTGAYEQYF
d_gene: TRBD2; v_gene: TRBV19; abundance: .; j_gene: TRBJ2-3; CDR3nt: TGTGCCAGTAGTAACCCCGGGACTCCCTCTAAGCGGGGTACGCGGTATTTT; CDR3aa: CASSNPGTPSKRGTRYF
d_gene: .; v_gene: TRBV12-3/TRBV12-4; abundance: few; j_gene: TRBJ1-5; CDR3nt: TGTGCCAGCAGTAGGGGGGGCCAGGGTGGCAATCAGCCCCAGCATTTT; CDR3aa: CASSRGGQGGNQPQHF
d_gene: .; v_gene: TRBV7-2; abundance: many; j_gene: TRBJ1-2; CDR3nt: TGTGCCAGCAGCTTAGCTTCCGGGGGCGCGGTCGGCTACACCTTC; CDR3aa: CASSLASGGAVGYTF
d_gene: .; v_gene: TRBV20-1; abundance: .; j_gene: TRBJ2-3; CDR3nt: TGCAGTGCTAGAGTCCCAGGGTTTTTCGCAGATACGCAGTATTTT; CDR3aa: CSARVPGFFADTQYF
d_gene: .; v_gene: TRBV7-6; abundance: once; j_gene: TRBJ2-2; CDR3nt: TGTGCCAGCAGCTTAGGGTTGTCCGCGAACACCGGGGAGCTGTTTTTT; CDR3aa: CASSLGLSANTGELFF
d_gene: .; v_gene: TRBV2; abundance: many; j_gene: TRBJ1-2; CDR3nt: TGTGCCAGCAGTGAACAGAGCCTTTATGGCTACACCTTC; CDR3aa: CASSEQSLYGYTF
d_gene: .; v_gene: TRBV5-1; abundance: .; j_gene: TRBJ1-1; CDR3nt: TGCGCCAGCAGCTTAAGAGCGGGGGGCACTGAAGCTTTCTTT; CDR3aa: CASSLRAGGTEAFF
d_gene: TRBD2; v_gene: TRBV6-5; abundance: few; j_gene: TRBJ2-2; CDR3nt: TGTGCCAGCAGTTACTCACATACTAGCGGGGGGGCCGGAGGGCTGTTTTTT; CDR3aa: CASSYSHTSGGAGGLFF
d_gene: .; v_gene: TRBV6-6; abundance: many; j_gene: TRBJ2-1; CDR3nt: TGTGCCAGCATTTCTCTGGGCTACAATGAGCAGTTCTTC; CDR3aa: CASISLGYNEQFF
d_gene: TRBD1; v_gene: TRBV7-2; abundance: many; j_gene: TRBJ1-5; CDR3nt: TGTGCCAGCAGCCCGGGGACAGTTGGCAATCAGCCCCAGCATTTT; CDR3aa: CASSPGTVGNQPQHF
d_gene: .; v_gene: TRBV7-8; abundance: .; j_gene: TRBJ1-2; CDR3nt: TGTGCCAGCAGCTCACCTGAGCTTAACTATGGCTACACCTTC; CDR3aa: CASSSPELNYGYTF
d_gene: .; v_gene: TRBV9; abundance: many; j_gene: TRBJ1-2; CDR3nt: TGTGGCAGCAGCGTAGTTACAGGGCCCTATGGCTACACCTTC; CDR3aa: CGSSVVTGPYGYTF
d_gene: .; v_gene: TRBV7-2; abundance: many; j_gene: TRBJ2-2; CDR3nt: TGTGCCAGCAGCCAGGCGGGACAGAACACCGGGGAGCTGTTTTTT; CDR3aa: CASSQAGQNTGELFF
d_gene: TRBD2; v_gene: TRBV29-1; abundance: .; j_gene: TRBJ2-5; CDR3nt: TGCAGCGTCCGATTAGCGGGGGAGTTCCAAGAGACCCGGTACTTC; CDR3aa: CSVRLAGEFQETRYF
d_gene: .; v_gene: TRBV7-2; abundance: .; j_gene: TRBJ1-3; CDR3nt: TGTGCCAGCAGCCGCCGGACCGTAGGAAACACCATATATTTT; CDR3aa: CASSRRTVGNTIYF
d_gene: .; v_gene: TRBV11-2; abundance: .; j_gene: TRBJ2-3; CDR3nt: TGTGCCAGCAGCTTGGGTTTAGCAGATACGCGGTATTTT; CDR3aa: CASSLGLADTRYF
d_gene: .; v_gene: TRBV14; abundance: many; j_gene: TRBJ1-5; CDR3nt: TGTGCCAGCAGCCTGTTCCGGGCCCGGGGGGGCAATCAGCCCCAGCATTTT; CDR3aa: CASSLFRARGGNQPQHF
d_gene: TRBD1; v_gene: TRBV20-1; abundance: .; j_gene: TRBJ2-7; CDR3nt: TGCAGTGCTAACAGGGGGCAAGTCGAGCAGTACTTC; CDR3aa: CSANRGQVEQYF
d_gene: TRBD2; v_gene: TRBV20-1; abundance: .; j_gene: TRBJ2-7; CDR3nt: TGCAGTGCTGCGAGCGGGGGGCGTTACGAGCAGTACTTC; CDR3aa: CSAASGGRYEQYF
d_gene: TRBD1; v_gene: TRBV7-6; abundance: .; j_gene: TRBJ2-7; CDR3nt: TGTGCCAGCAGCAAGGGACAGGGATACGAGCAGTACTTC; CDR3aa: CASSKGQGYEQYF
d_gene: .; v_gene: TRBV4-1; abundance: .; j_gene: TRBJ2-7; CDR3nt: TGCGCCAGCAGCCAAGATACAGTCTCCTACGAGCAGCACTTC; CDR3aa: CASSQDTVSYEQHF
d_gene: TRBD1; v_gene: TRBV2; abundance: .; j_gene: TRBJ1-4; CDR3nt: TGTGCCAGCAGACCCCGGACAGGGCCTAATGAAGAACTGTTTTTT; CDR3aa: CASRPRTGPNEELFF
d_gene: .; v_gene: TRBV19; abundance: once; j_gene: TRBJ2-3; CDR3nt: TGTGCCAGTAGTACCGCCGCTAGCACAGATACGCAGTATTTT; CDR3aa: CASSTAASTDTQYF
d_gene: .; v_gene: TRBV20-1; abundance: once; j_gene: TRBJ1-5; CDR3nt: TGCAGTGCTAGAGATGCAGGTCAAAATCAGCCCCAGCATTTT; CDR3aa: CSARDAGQNQPQHF
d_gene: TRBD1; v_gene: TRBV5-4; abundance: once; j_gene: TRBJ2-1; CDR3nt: TGTGCCAGCAGCTTGGAGGGACAGGGGAGTGAGCAGTTCTTC; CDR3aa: CASSLEGQGSEQFF
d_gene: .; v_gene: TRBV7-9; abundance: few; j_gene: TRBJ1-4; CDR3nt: TGTGCCAGCAGCTCCCGAGTTGCAACTAATGAAAAACTGTTTTTT; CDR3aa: CASSSRVATNEKLFF
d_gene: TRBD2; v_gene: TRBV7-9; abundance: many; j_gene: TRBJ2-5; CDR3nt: TGTGCCAGCAGCTTAGAACTAGCGGGGGAAGAGACCCAGTACTTC; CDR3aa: CASSLELAGEETQYF